These T cell receptor beta chains were read from a single sample in a study of radiotherapy plus CTLA-4 blockade in lung cancer. Method: immunoSEQ multiplex PCR; TCRdb's copy keeps in-frame clones and lacks some. The sample has 70,000 to 95,000 clones, around nine tenths seen once. The source material was peripheral blood, sampled from a patient treated with radiotherapy plus ipilimumab. These receptors were taken from a human donor with non-small cell lung cancer that progressed on radiotherapy plus ipilimumab. Both conserved end residues are part of each CDR3. The D gene is left open where the match is weak. Clone size is not always given. Where it is, it says once, few, many or a class for expanded clones.

D,V,J,size,DNA,CDR3
TRBD2,TRBV9,TRBJ2-3,.,TGTGCCAGCAGCGTAAGGGCGGGGGGGCTGACAGATACGCAGTATTTT,CASSVRAGGLTDTQYF
.,TRBV6-5,TRBJ1-1,.,TGTGCCAGCAGTTTGGGGGCGAACACTGAAGCTTTCTTT,CASSLGANTEAFF
TRBD1,TRBV5-5,TRBJ2-5,.,TGTGCCAGCAGCTTGGTAGCAGGGGGATTTCAAGAGACCCAGTACTTC,CASSLVAGGFQETQYF
.,TRBV18,TRBJ2-5,.,TGTGCCAGCTCACCCTCGGGGAGCCCCCTCCGAGAGACCCAGTACTTC,CASSPSGSPLRETQYF
.,TRBV7-9,TRBJ2-3,.,TGTGCCAGCAGCTCCTCCGGGGAGGCCCAGCACCGCACAGATACGCAGTATTTT,CASSSSGEAQHRTDTQYF
TRBD2,TRBV7-9,TRBJ2-7,.,TGTGCCAGCAGCGAGTCGGGAGGGCCCCACGAGCAGTACTTC,CASSESGGPHEQYF
TRBD1,TRBV27,TRBJ2-7,.,TGTGCCAGCAGTTTAAGCCGCTACAGGGGCCCCTACGAGCAGTACTTC,CASSLSRYRGPYEQYF
.,TRBV28,TRBJ2-6,.,TGTGCCAGCAGTTCAGGGTCTTCTGGGGCCAACGTCCTGACTTTC,CASSSGSSGANVLTF
.,TRBV4-1,TRBJ1-2,.,TGCGCCAGCAGCCAAGATCCGGCAGGGAAAAGTGGCTACACCTTC,CASSQDPAGKSGYTF
TRBD1,TRBV5-4,TRBJ1-4,.,TGTGCCATCGGGACAGTTCCTAATGAAAAACTGTTTTTT,CAIGTVPNEKLFF
.,TRBV7-8,TRBJ2-7,.,TGTGCCAGCAGCTTAGTGGGGGCCTACGAGCAGTACTTC,CASSLVGAYEQYF
TRBD1,TRBV18,TRBJ2-1,.,TGTGCCAGCTCACCGGGACAGGGGAGGCACAATGAGCAGTTCTTC,CASSPGQGRHNEQFF
TRBD1,TRBV9,TRBJ2-3,.,TGTGCCAGCAGCGCCTCAGGGGGCCCAACGCATTTT,CASSASGGPTHF
TRBD1,TRBV28,TRBJ2-7,.,TGTGCCAGCAGTCCCGGGACAGGGGGTTCCTACGAGCAGTACTTC,CASSPGTGGSYEQYF
.,TRBV5-4,TRBJ2-5,once,TGTGCCAGCAGCTTGGCTGAGACCCAGTACTTC,CASSLAETQYF
.,TRBV6-5,TRBJ1-1,.,TGTGCCAGCAGGGGGGCGTTGAACACTGAAGCTTTCTTT,CASRGALNTEAFF
TRBD1,TRBV4-3,TRBJ2-2,.,TGCGCCAGCAGCGCCCGGGACAGCTACACCGGGGAGCTGTTTTTT,CASSARDSYTGELFF
.,TRBV7-2,TRBJ2-5,.,TGTGCCAGCAGCAGGACCTTAGCGGAGACCCAGTACTTC,CASSRTLAETQYF
TRBD1,TRBV4-1,TRBJ2-2,.,TGCGCCAGCAGCCCTGACAGGGCGAACACCGGGGAGCTGTTTTTT,CASSPDRANTGELFF
TRBD1,TRBV9,TRBJ2-7,.,TGTGCCAGCAGCGTAGGGGGGACAGGAACCTACGAGCAGTACTTC,CASSVGGTGTYEQYF
.,TRBV4-2,TRBJ1-2,.,TGTGCCAGCAGCCAAGATCTTATCGGTTATGGCTACACCTTC,CASSQDLIGYGYTF
.,TRBV9,TRBJ2-2,.,TGTGCCAGCAGCGTAGGTCACCATGGCGCCGGGGAGCTGTTTTTT,CASSVGHHGAGELFF
TRBD1,TRBV7-9,TRBJ2-7,.,TGTGCCAGCAGCGTGGGGCGACAGGGCTCGGGCGAGCAGTACTTC,CASSVGRQGSGEQYF
TRBD1,TRBV2,TRBJ2-7,.,TGTGCCAGCAGTGAACAAGGGACAGGTTACTACGAGCAGTACTTC,CASSEQGTGYYEQYF
.,TRBV27,TRBJ1-2,.,TGTGCCAGCAGTTTTGCCCAGGGTATATATGGCTACACCTTC,CASSFAQGIYGYTF
TRBD1,TRBV30,TRBJ2-2,.,TGTGCCTGCCCGACGGACAGGGGGGGCACCGGGGAGCTGTTTTTT,CACPTDRGGTGELFF
TRBD2,TRBV6-5,TRBJ2-7,.,TGTGCCAGCAGCCCCTCGGGGGGTTCGGCCTACGAGCAGTACTTC,CASSPSGGSAYEQYF
TRBD1,TRBV7-2,TRBJ1-2,.,TGTGCCAGCAGCTTCCCGGACAGGGACGGCTACACCTTC,CASSFPDRDGYTF
TRBD2,TRBV4-3,TRBJ2-1,.,TGCGCCAGCAGCCAGGGGACTAGCGGATACAATGAGCAGTTCTTC,CASSQGTSGYNEQFF
.,TRBV7-9,TRBJ1-2,.,TGTGCCAGCAGCCTCGCGGCGGCTGGGTATGGCTACACCTTC,CASSLAAAGYGYTF
TRBD1,TRBV28,TRBJ1-1,.,TGTGCCAGCAGTTTATGGACAGGGGCGGAGACTGAAGCTTTCTTT,CASSLWTGAETEAFF
TRBD2,TRBV2,TRBJ2-7,.,TGTGCCAGCAGTGAAGCGGTTAGTTTTAGCGGGAGGGCCGATGAATACGAGCAGTACTTC,CASSEAVSFSGRADEYEQYF